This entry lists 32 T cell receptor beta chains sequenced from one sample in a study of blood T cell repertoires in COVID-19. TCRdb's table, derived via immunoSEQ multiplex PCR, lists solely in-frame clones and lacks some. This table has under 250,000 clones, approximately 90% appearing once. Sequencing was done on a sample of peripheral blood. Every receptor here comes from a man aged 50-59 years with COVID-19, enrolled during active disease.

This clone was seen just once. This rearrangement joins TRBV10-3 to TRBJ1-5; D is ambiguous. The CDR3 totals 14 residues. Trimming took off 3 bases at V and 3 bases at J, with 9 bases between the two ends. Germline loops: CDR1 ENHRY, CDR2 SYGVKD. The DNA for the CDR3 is TGTGCCATCAGTGAATACGGGGACAATCAGCCCCAGCATTTT. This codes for CAISEYGDNQPQHF.

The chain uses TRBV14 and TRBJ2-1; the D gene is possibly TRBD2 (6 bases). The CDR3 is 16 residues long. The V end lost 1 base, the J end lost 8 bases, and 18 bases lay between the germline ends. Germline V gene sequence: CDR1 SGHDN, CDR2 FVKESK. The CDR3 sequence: CASSQAPGPPGDEQFF. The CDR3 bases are TGTGCCAGCAGCCAAGCCCCGGGACCCCCGGGGGATGAGCAGTTCTTC.

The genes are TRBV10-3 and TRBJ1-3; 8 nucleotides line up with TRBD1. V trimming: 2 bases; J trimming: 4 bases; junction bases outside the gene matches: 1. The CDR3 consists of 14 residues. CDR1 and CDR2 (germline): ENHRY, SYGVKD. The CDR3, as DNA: TGTGCCATCAGTGAGGGGGACAGGGGAAACACCATATATTTT. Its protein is CAISEGDRGNTIYF.

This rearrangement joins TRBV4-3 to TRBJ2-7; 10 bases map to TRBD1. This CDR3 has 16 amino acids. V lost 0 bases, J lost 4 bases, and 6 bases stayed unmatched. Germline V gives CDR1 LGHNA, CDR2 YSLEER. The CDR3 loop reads CASSQERQGAWYEQYF. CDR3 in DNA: TGCGCCAGCAGCCAAGAGAGACAGGGGGCATGGTACGAGCAGTACTTC.

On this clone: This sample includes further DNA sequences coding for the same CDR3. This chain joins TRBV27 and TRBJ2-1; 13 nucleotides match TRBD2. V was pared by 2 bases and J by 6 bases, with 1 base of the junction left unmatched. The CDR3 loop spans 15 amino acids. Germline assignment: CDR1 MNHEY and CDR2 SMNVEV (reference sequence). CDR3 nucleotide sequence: TGTGCCAGCAGTTTACGACTAGCGGGAGGCAATGAGCAGTTCTTC. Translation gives CASSLRLAGGNEQFF.

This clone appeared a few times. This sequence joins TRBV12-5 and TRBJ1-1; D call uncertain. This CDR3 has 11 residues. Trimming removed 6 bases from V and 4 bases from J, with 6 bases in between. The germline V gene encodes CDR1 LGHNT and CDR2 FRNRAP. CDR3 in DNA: TGTGCTAGTGGCCGGGGCACTGAAGCTTTCTTT. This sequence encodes CASGRGTEAFF.

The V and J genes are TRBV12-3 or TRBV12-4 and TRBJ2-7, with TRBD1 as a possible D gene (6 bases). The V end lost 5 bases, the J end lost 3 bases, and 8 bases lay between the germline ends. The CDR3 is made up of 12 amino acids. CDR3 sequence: CASSLQGYEQYF. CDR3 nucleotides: TGTGCCAGCAGTCTACAGGGCTACGAGCAGTACTTC.

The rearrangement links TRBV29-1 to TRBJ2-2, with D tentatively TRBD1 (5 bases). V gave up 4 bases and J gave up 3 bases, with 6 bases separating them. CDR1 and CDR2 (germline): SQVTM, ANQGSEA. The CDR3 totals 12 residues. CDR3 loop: CSVVRDTGELFF. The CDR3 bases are TGCAGCGTTGTCAGGGACACCGGGGAGCTGTTTTTT.

CDR3 DNA sequence: TGCGCCAGCAGCCAAGAGGAGGGGGCATATAACACCGGGGAGCTGTTTTTT. It yields the protein CASSQEEGAYNTGELFF. The gene calls are TRBV4-1 and TRBJ2-2, with TRBD1 as a possible D gene (7 bases). This CDR3 has 17 residues. Germline CDR1 and CDR2: MGHRA and YSYEKL. The ends were cut back, 0 bases at V and 2 bases at J, with 13 bases in the middle.

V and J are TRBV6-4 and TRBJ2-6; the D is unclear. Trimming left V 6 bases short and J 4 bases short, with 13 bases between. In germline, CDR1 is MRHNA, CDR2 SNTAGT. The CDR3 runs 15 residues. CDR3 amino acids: CASSPTTVGANVLTF. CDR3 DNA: TGTGCCAGCAGCCCCACCACAGTAGGGGCCAACGTCCTGACTTTC.

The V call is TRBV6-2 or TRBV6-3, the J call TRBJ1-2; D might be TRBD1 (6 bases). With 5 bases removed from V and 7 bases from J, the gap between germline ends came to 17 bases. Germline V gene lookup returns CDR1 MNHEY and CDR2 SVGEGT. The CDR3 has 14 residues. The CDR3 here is CASSRDNRASGYTF. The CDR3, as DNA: TGTGCCAGCAGTCGGGACAATCGAGCCAGTGGCTACACCTTC.

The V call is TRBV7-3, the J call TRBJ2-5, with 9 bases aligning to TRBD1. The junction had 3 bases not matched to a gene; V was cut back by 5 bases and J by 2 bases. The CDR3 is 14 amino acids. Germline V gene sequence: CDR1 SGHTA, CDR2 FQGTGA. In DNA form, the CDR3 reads TGTGCCAGCAGCCACGGACAGGGGCAAGAGACCCAGTACTTC. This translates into CASSHGQGQETQYF.

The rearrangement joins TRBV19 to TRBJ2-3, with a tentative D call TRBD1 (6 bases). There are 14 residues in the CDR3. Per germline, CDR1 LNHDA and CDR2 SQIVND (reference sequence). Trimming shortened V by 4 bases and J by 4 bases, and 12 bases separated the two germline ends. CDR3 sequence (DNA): TGTGCCAGTAGTACTAACAGGGAAGCAGATACGCAGTATTTT. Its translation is CASSTNREADTQYF.

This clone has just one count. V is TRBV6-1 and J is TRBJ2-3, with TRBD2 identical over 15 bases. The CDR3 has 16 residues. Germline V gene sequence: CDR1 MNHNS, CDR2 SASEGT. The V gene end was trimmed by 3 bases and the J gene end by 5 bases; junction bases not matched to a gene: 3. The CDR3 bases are TGTGCCAGCAGTGACCGGGGACTAGCGGGAGGAGATACGCAGTATTTT. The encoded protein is CASSDRGLAGGDTQYF.

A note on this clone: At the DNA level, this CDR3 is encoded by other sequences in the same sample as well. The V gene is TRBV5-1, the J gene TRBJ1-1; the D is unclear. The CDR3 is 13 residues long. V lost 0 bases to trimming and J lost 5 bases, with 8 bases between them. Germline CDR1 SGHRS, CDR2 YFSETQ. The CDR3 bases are TGCGCCAGCAGCTTGGCCGGGGAAACTGAAGCTTTCTTT. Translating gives CASSLAGETEAFF.

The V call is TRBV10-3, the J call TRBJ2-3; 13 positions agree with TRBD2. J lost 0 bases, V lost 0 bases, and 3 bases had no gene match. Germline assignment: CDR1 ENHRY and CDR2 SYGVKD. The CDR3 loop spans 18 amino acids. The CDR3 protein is CAISESGTSGTSTDTQYF. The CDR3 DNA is TGTGCCATCAGTGAGTCAGGGACTAGCGGGACTAGCACAGATACGCAGTATTTT.

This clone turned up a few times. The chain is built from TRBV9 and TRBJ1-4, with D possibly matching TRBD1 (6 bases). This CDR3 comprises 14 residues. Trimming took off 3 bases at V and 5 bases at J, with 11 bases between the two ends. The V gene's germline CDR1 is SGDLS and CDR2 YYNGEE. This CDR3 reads CASSGTAYNEKLFF. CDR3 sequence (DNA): TGTGCCAGCAGCGGGACAGCCTACAATGAAAAACTGTTTTTT.

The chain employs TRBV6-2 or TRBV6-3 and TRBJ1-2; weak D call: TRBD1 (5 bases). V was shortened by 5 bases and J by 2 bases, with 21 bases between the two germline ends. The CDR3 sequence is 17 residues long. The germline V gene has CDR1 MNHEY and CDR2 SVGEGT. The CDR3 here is CASSPSTRRDLNYGYTF. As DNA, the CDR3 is TGTGCCAGCAGTCCCAGCACCAGGCGGGACTTGAACTATGGCTACACCTTC.

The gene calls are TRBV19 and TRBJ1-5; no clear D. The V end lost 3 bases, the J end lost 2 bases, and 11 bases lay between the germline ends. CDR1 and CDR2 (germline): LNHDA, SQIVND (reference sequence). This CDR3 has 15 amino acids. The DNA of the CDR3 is TGTGCCAGTAGTATGGAGGTAGGGCGCAATCAGCCCCAGCATTTT. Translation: CASSMEVGRNQPQHF.

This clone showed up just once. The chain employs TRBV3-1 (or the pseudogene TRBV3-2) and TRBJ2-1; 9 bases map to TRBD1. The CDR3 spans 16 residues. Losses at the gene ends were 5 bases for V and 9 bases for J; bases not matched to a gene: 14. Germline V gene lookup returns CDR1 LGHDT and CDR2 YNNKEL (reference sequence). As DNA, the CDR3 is TGTGCCAGCAGCGAACCGGGACAGGGAAGTTTTGGTGAGCAGTTCTTC. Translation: CASSEPGQGSFGEQFF.

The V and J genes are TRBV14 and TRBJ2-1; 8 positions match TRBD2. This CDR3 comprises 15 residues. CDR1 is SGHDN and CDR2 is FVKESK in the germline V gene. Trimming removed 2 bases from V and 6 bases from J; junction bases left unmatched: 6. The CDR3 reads CASSQMGLGSNEQFF. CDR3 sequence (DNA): TGTGCCAGCAGCCAAATGGGACTAGGGTCCAATGAGCAGTTCTTC.

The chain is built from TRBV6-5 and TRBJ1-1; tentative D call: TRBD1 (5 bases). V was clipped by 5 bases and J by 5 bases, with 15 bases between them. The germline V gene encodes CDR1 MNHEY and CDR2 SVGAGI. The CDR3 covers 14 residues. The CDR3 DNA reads TGTGCCAGCAGTCCGGGGGGAAGTTGGACTGAAGCTTTCTTT. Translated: CASSPGGSWTEAFF.

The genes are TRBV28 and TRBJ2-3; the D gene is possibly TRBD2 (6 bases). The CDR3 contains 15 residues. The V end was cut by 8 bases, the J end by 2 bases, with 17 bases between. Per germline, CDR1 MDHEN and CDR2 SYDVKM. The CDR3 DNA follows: TGTGCCAGCGTCGGGCTAGCGAGGCTCACAGATACGCAGTATTTT. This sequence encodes CASVGLARLTDTQYF.

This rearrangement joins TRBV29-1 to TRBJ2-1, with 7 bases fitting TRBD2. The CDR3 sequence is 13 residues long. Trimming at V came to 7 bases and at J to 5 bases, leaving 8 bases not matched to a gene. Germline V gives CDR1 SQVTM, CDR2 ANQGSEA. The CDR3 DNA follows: TGCAGCGCGGAGCTGGGACTAAACAATGAGCAGTTCTTC. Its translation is CSAELGLNNEQFF.

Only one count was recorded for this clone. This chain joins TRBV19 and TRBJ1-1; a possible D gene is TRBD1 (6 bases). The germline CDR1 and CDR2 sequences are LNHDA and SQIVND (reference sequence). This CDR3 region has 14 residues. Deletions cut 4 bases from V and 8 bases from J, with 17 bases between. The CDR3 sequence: CASSTGGRLREAFF. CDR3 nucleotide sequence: TGTGCCAGTAGTACGGGGGGCCGTTTGCGGGAAGCTTTCTTT.

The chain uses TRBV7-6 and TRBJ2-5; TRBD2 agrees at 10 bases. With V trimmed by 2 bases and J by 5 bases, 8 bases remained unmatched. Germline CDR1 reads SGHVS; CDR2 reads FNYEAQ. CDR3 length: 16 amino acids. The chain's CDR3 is CASSLSSGRAGETQYF. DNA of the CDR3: TGTGCCAGCAGCTTATCGAGCGGGAGGGCCGGTGAGACCCAGTACTTC.

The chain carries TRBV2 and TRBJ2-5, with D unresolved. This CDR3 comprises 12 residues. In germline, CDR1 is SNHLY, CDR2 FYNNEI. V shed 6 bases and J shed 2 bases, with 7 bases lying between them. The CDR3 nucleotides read TGTGCCAGCAGGACGGAGCAAGAGACCCAGTACTTC. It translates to CASRTEQETQYF.

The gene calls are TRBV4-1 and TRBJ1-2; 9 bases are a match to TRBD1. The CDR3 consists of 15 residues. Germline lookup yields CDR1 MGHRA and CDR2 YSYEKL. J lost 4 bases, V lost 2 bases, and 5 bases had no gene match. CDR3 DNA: TGCGCCAGCAGCCAAACCGGGACAGGGAGCTATGGCTACACCTTC. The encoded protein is CASSQTGTGSYGYTF.

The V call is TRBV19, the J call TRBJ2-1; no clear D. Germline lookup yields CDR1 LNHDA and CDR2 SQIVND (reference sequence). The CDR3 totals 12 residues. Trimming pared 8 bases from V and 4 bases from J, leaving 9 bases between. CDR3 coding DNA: TGTGCCAGTCACAGTTTGTACAATGAGCAGTTCTTC. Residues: CASHSLYNEQFF.

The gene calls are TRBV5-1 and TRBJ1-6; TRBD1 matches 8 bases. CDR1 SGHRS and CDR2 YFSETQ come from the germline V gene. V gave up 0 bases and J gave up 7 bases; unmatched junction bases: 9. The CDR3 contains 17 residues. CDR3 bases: TGCGCCAGCAGCTTGGTAGGGCAGGGGGCCAGAAATTCACCCCTCCACTTT. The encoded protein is CASSLVGQGARNSPLHF.

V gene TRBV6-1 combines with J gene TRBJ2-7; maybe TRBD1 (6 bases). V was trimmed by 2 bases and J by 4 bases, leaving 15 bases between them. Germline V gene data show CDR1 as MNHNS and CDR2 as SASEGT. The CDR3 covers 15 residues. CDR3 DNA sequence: TGTGCCAGCAGTGAACTGGGACACGAGAGATACGAGCAGTACTTC. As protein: CASSELGHERYEQYF.

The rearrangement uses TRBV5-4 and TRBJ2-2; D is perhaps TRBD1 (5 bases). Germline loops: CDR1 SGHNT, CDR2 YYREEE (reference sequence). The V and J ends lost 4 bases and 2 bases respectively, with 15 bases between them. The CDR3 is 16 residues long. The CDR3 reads CASSPTASANTGELFF. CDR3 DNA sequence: TGTGCCAGCAGCCCGACAGCTTCGGCTAACACCGGGGAGCTGTTTTTT.